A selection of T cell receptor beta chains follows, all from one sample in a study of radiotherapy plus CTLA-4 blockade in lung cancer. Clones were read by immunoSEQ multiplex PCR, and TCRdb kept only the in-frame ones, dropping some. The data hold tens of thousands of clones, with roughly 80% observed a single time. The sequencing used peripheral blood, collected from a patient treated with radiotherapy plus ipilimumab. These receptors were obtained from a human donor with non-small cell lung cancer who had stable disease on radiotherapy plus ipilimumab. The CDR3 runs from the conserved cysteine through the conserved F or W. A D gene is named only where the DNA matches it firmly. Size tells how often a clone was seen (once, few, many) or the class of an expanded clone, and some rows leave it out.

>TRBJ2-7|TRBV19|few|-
TGTGCCAGTAGTGGTTCGTACGAGCAGTACTTC
CASSGSYEQYF
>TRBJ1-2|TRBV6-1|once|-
TGTGCCAGCAGTAAAGAGGGGGGGGCTAACTATGGCTACACCTTC
CASSKEGGANYGYTF
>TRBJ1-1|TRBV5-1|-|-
TGCGCCAGCAGCTGGTTGGGGAGAGCTGAAGCTTTCTTT
CASSWLGRAEAFF
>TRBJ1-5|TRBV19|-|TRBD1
TGTGCCACCGGAATAAACAGGGGGCATAATCAGCCCCAGCATTTT
CATGINRGHNQPQHF
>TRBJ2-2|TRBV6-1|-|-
TGTGCCGCAGCCCCCAGGGGACGGGCCGGGGAGCTGTTTTTT
CAAAPRGRAGELFF
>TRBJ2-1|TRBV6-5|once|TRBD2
TGTGCCAGCAGTTACGGACTAGCGGGATTAGTGGAGCAGTTCTTC
CASSYGLAGLVEQFF
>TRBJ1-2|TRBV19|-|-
TGTGCCAGTAGTATAGGAGGGCTGGATGGCTACACCTTC
CASSIGGLDGYTF
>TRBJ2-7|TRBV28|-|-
TGTGCCAGCAGTTTAGGAGGGAGCGAGCAGTACTTC
CASSLGGSEQYF
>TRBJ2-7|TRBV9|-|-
TGTGCCAGCAGCTTTGGCTCTAAAGCCTACGAGCAGTACTTC
CASSFGSKAYEQYF
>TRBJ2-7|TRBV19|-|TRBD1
TGTGCCAGTAGCCGAGGGACAGGGGTTTTCTACGAGCAGTACTTC
CASSRGTGVFYEQYF
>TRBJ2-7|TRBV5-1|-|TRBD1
TGCGCCAGCAGCCCTCCGGGACAGACCTACGAGCAGTACTTC
CASSPPGQTYEQYF
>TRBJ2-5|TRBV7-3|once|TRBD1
TGTGCCAGCAGCTTAGGGACAGGGGTGGAGACCCAGTACTTC
CASSLGTGVETQYF
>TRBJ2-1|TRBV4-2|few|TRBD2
TGTGCCAGCAGCCAAGATGGGGTCCCGCGGGGGGGCCGCAATGAGCAGTTCTTC
CASSQDGVPRGGRNEQFF
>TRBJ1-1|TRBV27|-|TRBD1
TGTGCCAGCAGTTCCCCACAGGGGGCGGTGAACACTGAAGCTTTCTTT
CASSSPQGAVNTEAFF
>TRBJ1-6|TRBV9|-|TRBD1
TGTGCCAGCAGCGAGGGGACAGGGGGCTCACCCCTCCACTTT
CASSEGTGGSPLHF
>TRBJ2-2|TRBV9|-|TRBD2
TGTGCCAGCAGCCCCGGGGGGTACGGGGAGCTGTTTTTT
CASSPGGYGELFF
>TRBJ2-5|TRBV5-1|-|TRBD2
TGCGCCAGCAGCTCCCGGGGGGGCCGAGAGACCCAGTACTTC
CASSSRGGRETQYF
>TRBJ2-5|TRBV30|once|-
TGTGCCTGGACCCCCCGAGAGACCCAGTACTTC
CAWTPRETQYF
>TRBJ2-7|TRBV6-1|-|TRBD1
TGTGCCAGCAGTGCCGACAGGGACGAATACGAGCAGTACTTC
CASSADRDEYEQYF
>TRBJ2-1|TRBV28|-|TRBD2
TGTGCCAGCAGTTTCGGGACTAGCGGGGGGTTTAATGAGCAGTTCTTC
CASSFGTSGGFNEQFF
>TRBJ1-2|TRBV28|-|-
TGTGCCAGCACCCCGGCAGGGAATCGTTATGGCTACACCTTC
CASTPAGNRYGYTF
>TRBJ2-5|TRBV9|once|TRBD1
TGTGCCAGCAGCGTAGTCGGGACAGGGGCTGGGGAGACCCAGTACTTC
CASSVVGTGAGETQYF
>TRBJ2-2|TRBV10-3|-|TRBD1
TGTGCCATCAGTTTTGACAGGGAGAAGCTGTTTTTT
CAISFDREKLFF
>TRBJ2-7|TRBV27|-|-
TGTGCCAGCAGTTTAAGGGGGTCCTACGAGCAGTACTTC
CASSLRGSYEQYF
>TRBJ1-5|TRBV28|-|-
TGTGCCAGCAGTTTCGCAGGGGTGGGCAATCAGCCCCAGCATTTT
CASSFAGVGNQPQHF
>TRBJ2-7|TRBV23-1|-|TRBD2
TGCGCCAGCAGTCAATCGTGGGGAGGGCACTTGGGCTCTCACGAGCAGTACTTC
CASSQSWGGHLGSHEQYF
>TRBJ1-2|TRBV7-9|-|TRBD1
TGTGCCAGCAGCCAGGGACAGAACTATGGCTACACCTTC
CASSQGQNYGYTF
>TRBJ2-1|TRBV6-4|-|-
TGTGCCAGCAGTGAGGCCGGGGAGTACAATGAGCAGTTCTTC
CASSEAGEYNEQFF
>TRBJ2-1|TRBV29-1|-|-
TGCAGCGTTGCCCCTTTAGGGGGGGCAAGTGAGCAGTTCTTC
CSVAPLGGASEQFF
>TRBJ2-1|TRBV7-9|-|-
TGTGCCAGCAGCTCGGGAGGACAGGGTTACTACAATGAGCAGTTCTTC
CASSSGGQGYYNEQFF
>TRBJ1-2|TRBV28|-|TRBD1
TGTGCCAGCAGTTCGGGACAGGGATGGGCTTCCTATGGCTACACCTTC
CASSSGQGWASYGYTF
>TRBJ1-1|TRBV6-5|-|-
TGTGCCAGCAGTGAGGTGCGGAACACTGAAGCTTTCTTT
CASSEVRNTEAFF
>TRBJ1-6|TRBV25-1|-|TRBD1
TGTGCCAGCAGTGTTTTTACCGGGACAGGGGTATCACCCCTCCACTTT
CASSVFTGTGVSPLHF
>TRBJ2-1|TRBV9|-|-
TGTGCCAGCAGCGTAGGGTCTGGTAATGAGCAGTTCTTC
CASSVGSGNEQFF
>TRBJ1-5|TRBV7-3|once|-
TGTGCCAGCAATCGCTCCACTCACAATCAGCCCCAGCATTTT
CASNRSTHNQPQHF
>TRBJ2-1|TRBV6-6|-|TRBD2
TGTGCCAGCAGACTAGCGGGAGGGCCCCTTAATGAGCAGTTCTTC
CASRLAGGPLNEQFF
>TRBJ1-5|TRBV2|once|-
TGTGCCAGCAGGGACAGCCTTACTAGCAATCAGCCCCAGCATTTT
CASRDSLTSNQPQHF
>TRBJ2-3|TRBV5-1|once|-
TGCGCCAGCAGGGAGGGGGGTTTAAGCACAGATACGCAGTATTTT
CASREGGLSTDTQYF
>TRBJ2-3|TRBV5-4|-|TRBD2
TGTGCCAGCAGCTTAGCGGGAGGGAAACCCACTAGCACAGATACGCAGTATTTT
CASSLAGGKPTSTDTQYF
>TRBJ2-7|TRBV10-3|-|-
TGTGCCATCAGGACAGCGGCCTACGAGCAGTACTTC
CAIRTAAYEQYF
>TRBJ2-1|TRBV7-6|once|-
TGTGCCAGCAGCCTAGCGTGGGGGAATGAGCAGTTCTTC
CASSLAWGNEQFF
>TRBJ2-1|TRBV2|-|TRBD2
TGTGCCAGCACGAGAGAGAAACTAGCGGGATCTATAAATGAGCAGTTCTTC
CASTREKLAGSINEQFF
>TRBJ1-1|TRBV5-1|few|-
TGCGCCAGCAGCTTGGACAGCCTGAACACTGAAGCTTTCTTT
CASSLDSLNTEAFF
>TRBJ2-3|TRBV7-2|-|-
TGTGCCAGCAGCTTAGATCCCAGGGGAAATACGCAGTATTTT
CASSLDPRGNTQYF
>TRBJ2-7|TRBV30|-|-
TGTGCCTGGTCCCGAAACGACGAGCAGTACTTC
CAWSRNDEQYF
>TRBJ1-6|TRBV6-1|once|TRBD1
TGTGCCAGCATTCAGGGGGTAGGTTCACCCCTCCACTTT
CASIQGVGSPLHF
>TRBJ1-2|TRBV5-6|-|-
TGTGCCAGCAGCTTGGGGGGACTTTCTAACTATGGCTACACCTTC
CASSLGGLSNYGYTF
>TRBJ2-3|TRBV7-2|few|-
TGTGCCAGCAGCTTAGGGTTTGGGCCCACAGATACGCAGTATTTT
CASSLGFGPTDTQYF